This TCR beta chain was found in a study of blood T cells in healthy people across ages. The CDR3 runs to 17 residues. V shed 0 bases, J shed 5 bases, and the junction held 10 bases outside the gene matches. Per the germline V gene, CDR1 is LGHNT and CDR2 is FRNRAP. Using a J-beta primer mix together with a sample-barcoded 5' primer, a second PCR was run for about 6 to 11 cycles. TCRdb redid the calling of the 5' RACE reads with MiXCR, one entry per CDR3 protein. The top ten clones hold about 2.9% of a sample with around 800,000 distinct CDR3 sequences, roughly 25% of them seen once. These data were also reused for a study on T cells of mothers and their children. As reported in that work: Each child gave about 3 million TCR beta CDR3 reads (each mother, over 8 million).

This TCR was recovered from a boy aged 10-17 years in good health. Material for sequencing was blood. This rearrangement joins TRBV12-5 to TRBJ1-2; 9 nucleotides match TRBD1. The CDR3 here is CASGLVLRDRVEYGYTF. The CDR3 nucleotides are TGTGCTAGTGGTTTGGTACTGAGGGACAGGGTGGAGTATGGCTACACCTTC. Full variable domain (outside the CDR3, taken from reference TRBV12-5 and TRBJ1-2): DARVTQTPRHKVTEMGQEVTMRCQPILGHNTVFWYRQTMMQGLELLAYFRNRAPLDDSGMPKDRFSAEMPDATLATLKIQPSEPRDSAVYFCASGLVLRDRVEYGYTFGSGTRLTVV.